One sample yielded the 10 T cell receptor beta chains listed below, sequenced in a study of beta chain features in type 1 diabetes (dated 2018 in TCRdb). Broad study findings and their caveats: A moderate but significant shortening of TCRB CDR3 length was observed in type 1 diabetes patients in all four CD4+ subsets.

Libraries were built with the immunoSEQ multiplex PCR assay. The entire amount of isolated RNA was reverse transcribed using the High Capacity cDNA Reverse Transcription Kit, so the sequenced TCRB transcripts were expressed ones. TCRdb provides this immuneACCESS table in a form limited to in-frame rearrangements. Some clones are lacking; in checked studies, under half of them reflect an unresolved V gene, and why the rest are absent is not known. This sample has 600,000 or so clones in its table, and 9.5% to 15% of those were observed once. More than 0.1% of the sample comes from the top ten. The antigens of these receptors remain unknown. The sequenced material came from naive CD4+ T cells from blood. In the paper's terms, the cell subset or site label means: true naive CD4+ T cells. Source of these receptors: a man in his thirties or forties with type 1 diabetes.

This clone occurred a few times. The chain recombines TRBV2 with TRBJ2-1; 8 nucleotides agree with TRBD1. After removal of 5 bases from V and 5 bases from J, the junction contained 2 bases not matched to a gene. CDR1 SNHLY and CDR2 FYNNEI come from the germline V gene. The CDR3 is 13 amino acids. This CDR3 reads CASSRTGHNEQFF. DNA for the CDR3: TGTGCCAGCAGTCGGACAGGGCACAATGAGCAGTTCTTC. Combining the CDR3 with reference TRBV2 and TRBJ2-1 gives the whole variable domain EPEVTQTPSHQVTQMGQEVILRCVPISNHLYFYWYRQILGQKVEFLVSFYNNEISEKSEIFDDQFSVERPDGSNFTLKIRSTKLEDSAMYFCASSRTGHNEQFFGPGTRLTVL.

This clone has just a few counts. The chain is built from TRBV18 and TRBJ2-5; either TRBD1 or TRBD2 may supply D (5 bases each). Deletions cut 1 base from V and 1 base from J, with 7 bases between. CDR1 and CDR2 (germline): KGHSH, LQKENI. The CDR3 contains 14 residues. The CDR3 nucleotides are TGTGCCAGCTCACCACGAGGGGCCCAAGAGACCCAGTACTTC. Encoded protein: CASSPRGAQETQYF.

This clone has more than one count but fewer than ten. J is TRBJ2-7 and V is TRBV7-2; 7 nucleotides agree with TRBD1. Trimming removed 1 base from V and 3 bases from J; junction bases left unmatched: 9. Germline V CDR1 and CDR2: SGHTA, FQGNSA. This CDR3 contains 16 residues. The CDR3 coding sequence is TGTGCCAGCAGCTTAGGTTTAGGGGGCGAGGGCTACGAGCAGTACTTC. It yields the protein CASSLGLGGEGYEQYF.

For the CDR3, the DNA is TGTGCCAGTCAGGGACGGTCGCCAGATACGCAGTATTTT. Translated, it gives CASQGRSPDTQYF. The genes are TRBV6-5 and TRBJ2-3; either TRBD1 or TRBD2 may supply D (5 bases each). Per germline, CDR1 MNHEY and CDR2 SVGAGI. CDR3 length: 13 residues. The germline V and J ends were trimmed by 9 bases and 4 bases, with 14 bases remaining between them.

The chain couples TRBV4-1 to TRBJ2-7; no reliable D call. Between the trimmed V and J ends, which lost 6 bases and 4 bases, there was a span of 16 bases. This CDR3 spans 14 amino acids. Per germline, CDR1 MGHRA and CDR2 YSYEKL. Here the CDR3 DNA reads TGCGCCAGCAGATTTACGGAGAATACTTACGAGCAGTACTTC. Residues: CASRFTENTYEQYF.

This clone has a handful of counts. This chain joins TRBV7-2 and TRBJ2-7; D uncertain. Trimming pared 2 bases from V and 2 bases from J, leaving 10 bases between. This CDR3 is 14 amino acids long. Germline V gene sequence: CDR1 SGHTA, CDR2 FQGNSA. CDR3 bases: TGTGCCAGCAGCTTATTCGGCACCACCTACGAGCAGTACTTC. Translated, it gives CASSLFGTTYEQYF. Combining the CDR3 with reference TRBV7-2 and TRBJ2-7 gives the whole variable domain GAGVSQSPSNKVTEKGKDVELRCDPISGHTALYWYRQSLGQGLEFLIYFQGNSAPDKSGLPSDRFSAERTGGSVSTLTIQRTQQEDSAVYLCASSLFGTTYEQYFGPGTRLTVT.

The chain employs TRBV28 and TRBJ1-4; perhaps TRBD1 as D (6 bases). Germline V CDR1 and CDR2: MDHEN, SYDVKM. Between the trimmed V and J ends, which lost 4 bases and 5 bases, there was a span of 14 bases. The CDR3 runs to 15 residues. The CDR3 region is CASSSGAGQNEKLFF. In DNA, the CDR3 is TGTGCCAGCAGTTCAGGGGCGGGTCAAAATGAAAAACTGTTTTTT.

This clone was seen a handful of times. The chain joins TRBV4-3 to TRBJ1-2; D might be TRBD1 (5 bases). Between the trimmed V and J ends, which lost 1 base and 2 bases, there was a span of 8 bases. This CDR3 is 14 amino acids long. Germline assignment: CDR1 LGHNA and CDR2 YSLEER. The CDR3 here is CASSQVRGNYGYTF. The CDR3 region has the DNA TGCGCCAGCAGCCAAGTTCGGGGGAACTATGGCTACACCTTC.

This clone was counted a few times. This rearrangement joins TRBV5-1 to TRBJ1-1, with D possibly being TRBD1 (5 bases). Per germline, CDR1 SGHRS and CDR2 YFSETQ. Trimming shortened V by 0 bases and J by 5 bases, and 17 bases separated the two germline ends. The CDR3 runs 16 residues. The CDR3 sequence is CASSLGDGAGRTEAFF. The DNA of the CDR3 is TGCGCCAGCAGCTTGGGCGATGGGGCAGGGAGGACTGAAGCTTTCTTT.

This clone was seen a few times. The V call is TRBV18, the J call TRBJ2-3; 8 bases map to TRBD1. Germline-derived CDR1 and CDR2 are KGHSH and LQKENI. Trimming at V came to 2 bases and at J to 4 bases, leaving 5 bases not matched to a gene. There are 15 residues in the CDR3. The CDR3 region has the DNA TGTGCCAGCTCACCAAGGACAGGGAATCCAGATACGCAGTATTTT. This encodes CASSPRTGNPDTQYF.